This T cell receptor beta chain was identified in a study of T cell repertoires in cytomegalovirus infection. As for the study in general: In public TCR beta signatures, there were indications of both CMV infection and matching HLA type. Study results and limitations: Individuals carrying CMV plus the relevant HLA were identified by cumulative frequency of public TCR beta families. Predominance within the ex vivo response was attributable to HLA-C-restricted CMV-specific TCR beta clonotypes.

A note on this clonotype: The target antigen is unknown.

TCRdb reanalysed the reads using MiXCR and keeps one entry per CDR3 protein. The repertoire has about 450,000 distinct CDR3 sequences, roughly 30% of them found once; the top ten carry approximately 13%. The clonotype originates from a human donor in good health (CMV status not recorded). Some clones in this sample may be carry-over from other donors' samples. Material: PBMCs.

CDR3 in amino acids: CATSVGFQSTDTQYF. The DNA for the CDR3 is TGTGCCACCAGTGTAGGATTTCAAAGCACAGATACGCAGTATTTT. The genes are TRBV24-1 and TRBJ2-3, with D unclear. Trimming cost V 5 bases and J 0 bases, with 11 bases left between them. Germline V gene sequence: CDR1 KGHDR, CDR2 SFDVKD. The CDR3 totals 15 residues.